The next 5 T cell receptor beta chains were all read from a single sample in a study of Tregs in tolerant kidney transplant recipients. This table comes from immunoSEQ multiplex PCR, and its TCRdb copy is limited to in-frame clones, with some not included. The repertoire consists of around 78,000 clones, with roughly 90% occurring once and the leading ten covering approximately 0.3%. The source was Tregs from blood, collected before the transplant. Receptors were obtained from a human donor who received a combined kidney and bone marrow transplant.

This clone was observed a single time. This chain links TRBV11-2 with TRBJ2-7; 8 bases align to TRBD2. This CDR3 is 15 amino acids long. The V gene's germline CDR1 is SGHAT and CDR2 FQNNGV. V shed 5 bases, J shed 3 bases, and the junction held 9 bases outside the gene matches. This chain's CDR3 is CASSPPGGTFYEQYF. DNA of the CDR3: TGTGCCAGCAGCCCCCCGGGAGGGACATTCTACGAGCAGTACTTC.

DNA for the CDR3: TGTGCCTCGAAGAACTCCTACGAGCAGTACTTC. Translation: CASKNSYEQYF. V gene TRBV30 combines with J gene TRBJ2-7; D uncertain. V lost 7 bases to trimming and J lost 0 bases, with 7 bases between them. The CDR3 extends over 11 amino acids. Germline loops: CDR1 GTSNPN, CDR2 SVGIG (reference sequence).

As concerns this clone: Other DNA sequences from this sample encode an identical CDR3 as well. This chain uses TRBV7-9 with TRBJ1-5; D is uncertain. Germline-derived CDR1 and CDR2 are SEHNR and FQNEAQ (reference sequence). The CDR3 contains 12 residues. The germline V and J ends were trimmed by 5 bases and 4 bases, with 6 bases remaining between them. The CDR3 bases are TGTGCCAGCAGCCGGGGAAATCAGCCCCAGCATTTT. Its translation: CASSRGNQPQHF. The full variable domain, completed using reference TRBV7-9 and TRBJ1-5, is DTGVSQNPRHKITKRGQNVTFRCDPISEHNRLYWYRQTLGQGPEFLTYFQNEAQLEKSRLLSDRFSAERPKGSFSTLEIQRTEQGDSAMYLCASSRGNQPQHFGDGTRLSIL.

The chain employs TRBV6-1 and TRBJ2-7; D not certain. V dropped 3 bases and J dropped 4 bases, with 10 bases sitting between them. The CDR3 contains 13 residues. Germline values: CDR1 MNHNS, CDR2 SASEGT. The CDR3 sequence is CASSDPERYEQYF. As DNA, the CDR3 is TGTGCCAGCAGTGATCCGGAGAGGTACGAGCAGTACTTC.

With regard to this clone: The sample contains more than one DNA sequence encoding this CDR3. CDR3 protein: CSVSWGRGDTEAFF. Written as DNA, the CDR3 is TGCAGCGTTTCGTGGGGCAGGGGGGACACTGAAGCTTTCTTT. The chain employs TRBV29-1 and TRBJ1-1; TRBD1 aligns across 7 bases. The ends lost 5 bases at V and 3 bases at J; junction bases unmatched: 9. Germline V gives CDR1 SQVTM, CDR2 ANQGSEA. This CDR3 has 14 residues.